Listed below are T cell receptor beta chains from one sample, sequenced in a study of cytotoxic CD8 clonotypes in ibrutinib-treated CLL. Only in-frame clones appear in the TCRdb table, and some are missing; sequencing was by immunoSEQ multiplex PCR. The table records some 200,000 clones, about 75% of them present only once. Specimen: PBMCs, collected after 12 months of ibrutinib treatment. These TCRs come from a human donor with chronic lymphocytic leukemia. Both conserved end residues are part of each CDR3. The D gene is left open where the match is weak. Rows may omit the clone size; those that give it use once, few, many or a size class.

TRBJ2-1 TRBV4-1 TRBD1 once CASSQVRDRAKFF TGCGCCAGCAGCCAAGTGCGGGACAGGGCGAAGTTCTTC
TRBJ1-5 TRBV6-5 TRBD1 NA CASTSGTGNQPQHF TGTGCCAGCACCTCCGGGACAGGGAATCAGCCCCAGCATTTT
TRBJ1-2 TRBV6-5 TRBD1 NA CASSYRQPQGNYGYTF TGTGCCAGCAGTTACCGACAACCACAGGGGAACTATGGCTACACCTTC
TRBJ2-7 TRBV28 TRBD1 NA CASSPIGQGGYEQYF TGTGCCAGCAGTCCGATCGGACAGGGGGGCTACGAGCAGTACTTC
TRBJ1-4 TRBV7-2 NA NA CASSPGGRGVEKLFF TGTGCCAGCAGCCCCGGGGGCAGGGGCGTTGAAAAACTGTTTTTT
TRBJ2-3 TRBV7-3 TRBD2 NA CASSVTSSTDTQYF TGTGCCAGCAGCGTGACTAGCAGCACAGATACGCAGTATTTT
TRBJ1-2 TRBV27 NA once CASTGWARGSGGNGYTF TGTGCCAGCACGGGGTGGGCCCGGGGCAGTGGTGGGAATGGCTACACCTTC
TRBJ1-3 TRBV2 NA NA CASRQGAGNTIYF TGTGCCAGCAGGCAGGGCGCAGGAAACACCATATATTTT
TRBJ2-2 TRBV5-4 NA NA CASSLWVGRTNTGELFF TGTGCCAGCAGCCTGTGGGTGGGCAGAACAAACACCGGGGAGCTGTTTTTT
TRBJ1-4 TRBV18 NA once CASSSGLDEKLFF TGTGCCAGCTCCTCGGGTCTGGATGAAAAACTGTTTTTT
TRBJ1-5 TRBV7-2 NA few CASSSEGGRNQPQHF TGTGCCAGCAGCTCCGAGGGGGGGCGCAATCAGCCCCAGCATTTT
TRBJ1-2 TRBV28 NA few CASSSPLWDYGYTF TGTGCCAGCAGTTCTCCCTTGTGGGACTATGGCTACACCTTC
TRBJ2-3 TRBV11-2 TRBD1 NA CASSLVYRGRSTDTQYF TGTGCCAGCAGCTTGGTATACAGGGGGAGAAGCACAGATACGCAGTATTTT
TRBJ2-7 TRBV6-5 TRBD2 many CASSPTLAGERSF TGTGCCAGCAGTCCGACCCTAGCGGGAGAGCGGAGCTTC
TRBJ1-1 TRBV29-1 NA NA CSADSDTEAFF TGCAGCGCCGACTCGGACACTGAAGCTTTCTTT
TRBJ2-7 TRBV6-5 NA NA CASSPGVSYEQYF TGTGCCAGCAGTCCGGGGGTAAGCTACGAGCAGTACTTC
TRBJ2-7 TRBV7-9 NA NA CASSSGVVRDEQYF TGTGCCAGCAGCTCCGGGGTCGTAAGGGACGAGCAGTACTTC
TRBJ1-1 TRBV6-5 TRBD1 NA CASRPRQGARTEAFF TGTGCCAGCAGACCCCGACAGGGGGCTAGGACTGAAGCTTTCTTT
TRBJ1-1 TRBV28 TRBD1 NA CASSPWDRDTEAFF TGTGCCAGCAGTCCCTGGGACAGGGACACTGAAGCTTTCTTT
TRBJ1-1 TRBV25-1 NA NA CASSEPNRNTEAFF TGTGCCAGCAGTGAACCGAACAGGAACACTGAAGCTTTCTTT
TRBJ1-5 TRBV19 TRBD1 NA CASSIWGQGGNQPQHF TGTGCCAGTAGTATATGGGGACAGGGGGGTAATCAGCCCCAGCATTTT
TRBJ2-3 TRBV4-3 TRBD2 NA CASARTSGSDTQYF TGCGCCAGCGCCAGGACTAGCGGATCAGATACGCAGTATTTT
TRBJ2-7 TRBV30 TRBD2 few CAQGDGLAVPPYEQYF TGTGCCCAAGGGGACGGACTAGCGGTACCACCCTACGAGCAGTACTTC
TRBJ2-1 TRBV5-4 NA NA CASSSEGGARSNEQFF TGTGCCAGCAGCTCCGAAGGGGGGGCGCGGTCGAATGAGCAGTTCTTC
TRBJ2-2 TRBV4-1 TRBD2 NA CASSQDKGGLDTGELFF TGCGCCAGCAGCCAAGATAAGGGGGGACTAGACACCGGGGAGCTGTTTTTT
TRBJ1-5 TRBV19 TRBD1 few CASKGTGVNSNQPQHF TGTGCCAGTAAAGGGACAGGGGTGAATAGCAATCAGCCCCAGCATTTT
TRBJ1-6 TRBV5-1 NA once CASSLGDQGNNSPLHF TGCGCCAGCAGCTTGGGAGATCAGGGTAACAATTCACCCCTCCACTTT
TRBJ2-3 TRBV9 NA NA CASSVAAGSRTDTQYF TGTGCCAGCAGCGTAGCTGCGGGGTCCCGCACAGATACGCAGTATTTT
TRBJ2-5 TRBV28 NA NA CASKEGGQETQYF TGTGCCAGCAAGGAGGGTGGCCAAGAGACCCAGTACTTC
TRBJ1-2 TRBV29-1 NA NA CSARRPGLRGDYGYTF TGCAGCGCAAGAAGACCGGGACTCCGGGGCGACTATGGCTACACCTTC
TRBJ2-6 TRBV7-8 NA NA CASKVSGANVLTF TGTGCCAGCAAGGTTTCTGGGGCCAACGTCCTGACTTTC
TRBJ2-7 TRBV10-2 TRBD1 NA CASSDTGVDFYEQYF TGCGCCAGCAGTGATACAGGGGTAGATTTCTACGAGCAGTACTTC